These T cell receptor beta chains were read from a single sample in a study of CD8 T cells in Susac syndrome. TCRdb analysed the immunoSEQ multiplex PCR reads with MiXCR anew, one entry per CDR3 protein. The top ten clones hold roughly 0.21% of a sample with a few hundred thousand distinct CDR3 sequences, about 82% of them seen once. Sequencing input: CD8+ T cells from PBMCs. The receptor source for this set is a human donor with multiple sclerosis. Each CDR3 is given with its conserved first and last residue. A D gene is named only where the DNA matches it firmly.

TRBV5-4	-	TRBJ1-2	CASSLVPDGGYTF	TGTGCCAGCAGCTTGGTCCCAGACGGAGGCTACACCTTC
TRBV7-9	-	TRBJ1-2	CASSLAPQGRPYGYTF	TGTGCCAGCAGCTTAGCCCCACAGGGCAGACCCTATGGCTACACCTTC
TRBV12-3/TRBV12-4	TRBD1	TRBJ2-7	CASSWGQPTYEQYF	TGTGCCAGCAGTTGGGGACAGCCCACCTACGAGCAGTACTTC
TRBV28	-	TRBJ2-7	CASSWGGSGVTYEQYF	TGTGCCAGCAGCTGGGGTGGTTCGGGAGTGACTTACGAGCAGTACTTC
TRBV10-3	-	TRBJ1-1	CAISDSAGLGNTEAFF	TGTGCCATCAGTGACAGTGCTGGTTTGGGGAACACTGAAGCTTTCTTT
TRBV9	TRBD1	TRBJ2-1	CASSVGTGFEQFF	TGTGCCAGCAGCGTAGGGACAGGGTTTGAGCAGTTCTTC
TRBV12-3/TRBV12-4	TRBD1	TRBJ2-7	CASSDDRGRPLGQYF	TGTGCCAGCAGTGACGACAGGGGGCGCCCTTTGGGGCAGTACTTC
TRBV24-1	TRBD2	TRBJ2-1	CATSDSGTSGEQFF	TGTGCCACCAGTGACTCCGGGACTAGCGGAGAGCAGTTCTTC
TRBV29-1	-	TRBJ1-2	CSVDYYGYTF	TGCAGCGTTGATTACTATGGCTACACCTTC
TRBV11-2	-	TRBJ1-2	CASSLDGSGYTF	TGTGCCAGCAGCTTAGACGGGTCTGGCTACACCTTC
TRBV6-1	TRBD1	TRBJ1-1	CASSDRQGNTEAFF	TGTGCCAGCAGTGACCGACAGGGGAACACTGAAGCTTTCTTT